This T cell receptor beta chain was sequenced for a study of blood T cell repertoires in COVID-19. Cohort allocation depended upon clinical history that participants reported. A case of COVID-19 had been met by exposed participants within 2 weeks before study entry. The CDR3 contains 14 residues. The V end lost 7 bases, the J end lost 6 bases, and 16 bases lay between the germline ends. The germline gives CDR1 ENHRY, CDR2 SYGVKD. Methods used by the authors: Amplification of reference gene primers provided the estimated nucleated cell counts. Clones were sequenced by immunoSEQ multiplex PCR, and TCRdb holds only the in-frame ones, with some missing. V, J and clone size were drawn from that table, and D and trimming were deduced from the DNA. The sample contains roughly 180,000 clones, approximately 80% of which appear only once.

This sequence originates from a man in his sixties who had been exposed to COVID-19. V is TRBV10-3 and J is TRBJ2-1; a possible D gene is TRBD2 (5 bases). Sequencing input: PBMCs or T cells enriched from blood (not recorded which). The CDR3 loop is CAITGDPAGNEQFF. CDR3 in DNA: TGTGCCATCACGGGCGACCCGGCGGGCAATGAGCAGTTCTTC.